This passage covers 10 T cell receptor beta chains from one sample sequenced in a study of spatial heterogeneity in lung cancer. A single record per CDR3 protein comes from TCRdb applying MiXCR to the 5' RACE reads. The table lists around 19,000 distinct CDR3 sequences, 20% to 25% of them singletons. Time point noted: sample taken at primary tumor resection. Whole RNA obtained from tumor, nontumor lung or frozen PBMC underwent sequencing without sorting. The specimen comprised PBMCs, sampled at surgery. The receptors originated from a female donor with early-stage non-small cell lung cancer.

At least ten counts were recorded for this clonotype. The V call is TRBV29-1, the J call TRBJ2-5, with a weak D call TRBD1 (5 bases). The ends were cut back, 0 bases at V and 2 bases at J, with 13 bases in the middle. Germline CDR1 is SQVTM and CDR2 is ANQGSEA. CDR3 length equals 15 residues. The CDR3 loop is CSVEDSRTPQETQYF. As DNA, the CDR3 is TGCAGCGTTGAAGACTCGCGGACACCACAAGAGACCCAGTACTTC.

This chain links TRBV27 with TRBJ2-1; possibly TRBD2 for D (6 bases). Germline CDR1 reads MNHEY; CDR2 reads SMNVEV (reference sequence). V was clipped by 6 bases and J by 0 bases, with 12 bases between them. The CDR3 contains 15 residues. The CDR3 DNA is TGTGCCAGCAGATGGAAAGCGGGCTCCTACAATGAGCAGTTCTTC. Residues: CASRWKAGSYNEQFF.

This clonotype was counted many times. J is TRBJ1-1 and V is TRBV5-1, with D perhaps matching TRBD1 (6 bases). This CDR3 is built from 14 residues. Germline CDR1 reads SGHRS; CDR2 reads YFSETQ. The V and J ends lost 3 bases and 0 bases respectively, with 9 bases between them. The CDR3: CASSSGQMNTEAFF. Written as DNA, the CDR3 is TGCGCCAGCAGCTCCGGACAGATGAACACTGAAGCTTTCTTT. Based on the CDR3 plus reference TRBV5-1 and TRBJ1-1, the full variable domain is KAGVTQTPRYLIKTRGQQVTLSCSPISGHRSVSWYQQTPGQGLQFLFEYFSETQRNKGNFPGRFSGRQFSNSRSEMNVSTLELGDSALYLCASSSGQMNTEAFFGQGTRLTVV.

J is TRBJ1-5 and V is TRBV18, with a tentative D call TRBD1 (5 bases). The CDR3 has 14 residues. Germline V gene lookup returns CDR1 KGHSH and CDR2 LQKENI. Trimming shortened V by 0 bases and J by 7 bases, and 10 bases separated the two germline ends. The chain's CDR3 is CASSPPGKGQPQHF. The CDR3 DNA is TGTGCCAGCTCACCACCAGGGAAGGGGCAGCCCCAGCATTTT.

This clonotype is classed as medium-sized. This chain links TRBV20-1 with TRBJ1-2; D might be TRBD1 (6 bases). Germline V gives CDR1 DFQATT, CDR2 SNEGSKA (reference sequence). The V end lost 1 base, the J end lost 3 bases, and 12 bases lay between the germline ends. The CDR3 length is 14 residues. CDR3 nucleotide sequence: TGCAGTGCTAGAGCGGGACACCTATACTATGGCTACACCTTC. Its translation: CSARAGHLYYGYTF.

V and J are TRBV10-3 and TRBJ2-1, with D unresolved. Germline V gives CDR1 ENHRY, CDR2 SYGVKD. The CDR3 contains 15 residues. Trimming took 0 bases from V and 0 from J, leaving 6 bases between them. DNA for the CDR3: TGTGCCATCAGTGAGTCAGTGAGCTCCTACAATGAGCAGTTCTTC. This encodes CAISESVSSYNEQFF.

The genes are TRBV20-1 and TRBJ2-7; 9 nucleotides line up with TRBD2. The CDR3 consists of 14 residues. V lost 5 bases, J lost 1 base, and 6 bases stayed unmatched. Looked up from germline, CDR1 is DFQATT and CDR2 is SNEGSKA (reference sequence). CDR3 region: CSAVLAGKSYEQYF. CDR3 in DNA: TGCAGTGCTGTTCTAGCGGGAAAGTCCTACGAGCAGTACTTC.

The table lists this clonotype with many counts. V usage is TRBV10-3 and J usage is TRBJ2-3; 14 nucleotides line up with TRBD2. There are 18 residues in the CDR3. Germline V gives CDR1 ENHRY, CDR2 SYGVKD. V shed 6 bases, J shed 8 bases, and the junction held 16 bases outside the gene matches. CDR3 DNA sequence: TGTGCCATCAGCGCCTGGCCTTCGACTAGCGGGAGGGCACCTACGCAGTATTTT. This gives the protein CAISAWPSTSGRAPTQYF.

The V call is TRBV18, the J call TRBJ2-7; 9 nucleotides match TRBD2. Trimming at V came to 3 bases and at J to 3 bases, leaving 12 bases not matched to a gene. The CDR3 is 17 residues long. Germline V gene sequence: CDR1 KGHSH, CDR2 LQKENI. CDR3 amino acids: CASSPVDELAGYYEQYF. The CDR3, as DNA: TGTGCCAGCTCACCGGTAGACGAACTAGCGGGCTACTACGAGCAGTACTTC.

This clonotype was detected many times. This chain links TRBV5-1 with TRBJ1-1; no reliable D call. Germline V gene sequence: CDR1 SGHRS, CDR2 YFSETQ. Trimming took 3 bases from V and 4 from J, leaving 10 bases between them. This CDR3 is built from 13 residues. For the CDR3, the DNA is TGCGCCAGCAGCTCCCTGGTAGGCACTGAAGCTTTCTTT. Protein product: CASSSLVGTEAFF.